This T cell receptor (beta chain) stems from a study of blood T cell repertoires in COVID-19. At the level of the study: Acute and convalescent COVID-19 samples came from the United States, Italy and Spain. The cDNA or gDNA used as material had been derived from T cells, B-cell-depleted T cells, or PBMCs.

Per the study methods: Amplified reference gene primers provided the basis for estimating nucleated cell counts. Profiled with immunoSEQ multiplex PCR; TCRdb holds only in-frame clones, not every one. The DNA was the basis for D and trimming; V, J and clone size are from that table. The sample records approximately 76,000 clones, around nine tenths being singletons. Germline V CDR1 and CDR2: MNHNY, SVGAGI (reference sequence). Trimming pared 0 bases from V and 6 bases from J, leaving 11 bases between. The CDR3 length is 14 residues. The chain joins TRBV6-6 to TRBJ1-2, with a weak D call TRBD1 (5 bases). The TCR was taken from a man aged 25 to 40 with acute or convalescent COVID-19. Source material: peripheral blood. The CDR3 nucleotides read TGTGCCAGCAGTTACTCCCAGGGTTCCAATGGCTACACCTTC. Translation gives CASSYSQGSNGYTF.